One and the same sample provided the 11 T cell receptor beta chains below, sequenced in a study of OX40 agonist ivuxolimab in advanced cancers. Clones were sequenced by immunoSEQ multiplex PCR, and TCRdb holds only the in-frame ones, with some missing. The top ten hold around 0.3% of the sample, which has over 85,000 clones, approximately 93% seen once. The sample here was CD4+ or CD8+ T cells sorted from blood, taken in a trial of the OX40 agonist ivuxolimab. The receptors stem from an adult with an advanced solid tumor such as melanoma, head and neck, liver or kidney cancer.

This chain connects TRBV5-1 to TRBJ2-3; TRBD2 might be the D (6 bases). This CDR3 spans 15 amino acids. Per the germline V gene, CDR1 is SGHRS and CDR2 is YFSETQ. Trimming pared 2 bases from V and 2 bases from J, leaving 12 bases between. CDR3 DNA: TGCGCCAGCAGCTTTGGGGGAGGTGTCACAGATACGCAGTATTTT. Translated: CASSFGGGVTDTQYF.

This chain uses TRBV6-5 with TRBJ2-7, with no clear D. The CDR3 loop spans 12 amino acids. V gave up 8 bases and J gave up 7 bases, with 15 bases separating them. Germline CDR1 MNHEY, CDR2 SVGAGI. CDR3 DNA: TGTGCCAGCCGGCCGGAGAATGGGGAGCAGTACTTC. Protein product: CASRPENGEQYF.

In its sample, this clone was seen a few times. This sequence joins TRBV11-1 and TRBJ1-1; D is unclear. The V end lost 5 bases, the J end lost 1 base, and 8 bases lay between the germline ends. This CDR3 comprises 13 residues. Germline V gene data show CDR1 as SGHAT and CDR2 as FQDESV (reference sequence). CDR3 nucleotides: TGTGCCAGCAGCATCCGACGGAACACTGAAGCTTTCTTT. This codes for CASSIRRNTEAFF.

The chain couples TRBV28 to TRBJ1-5; weak D call: TRBD1 (6 bases). The V gene's germline CDR1 is MDHEN and CDR2 SYDVKM. This CDR3 region has 16 residues. Trimming shortened V by 4 bases and J by 0 bases, and 13 bases separated the two germline ends. CDR3 sequence (DNA): TGTGCCAGCAGTTCCCGAGGGGGATATAGCAATCAGCCCCAGCATTTT. Protein product: CASSSRGGYSNQPQHF. Based on the CDR3 plus reference TRBV28 and TRBJ1-5, the full variable domain is DVKVTQSSRYLVKRTGEKVFLECVQDMDHENMFWYRQDPGLGLRLIYFSYDVKMKEKGDIPEGYSVSREKKERFSLILESASTNQTSMYLCASSSRGGYSNQPQHFGDGTRLSIL.

This chain connects TRBV7-2 to TRBJ2-3; D remains ambiguous. V gave up 5 bases and J gave up 7 bases, with 7 bases separating them. Germline V gene lookup returns CDR1 SGHTA and CDR2 FQGNSA. The CDR3 loop spans 11 amino acids. The CDR3 sequence is CASSPGYTQYF. The CDR3 region has the DNA TGTGCCAGCAGCCCAGGTTATACGCAGTATTTT. The variable domain in full, completed from reference TRBV7-2 and TRBJ2-3, reads GAGVSQSPSNKVTEKGKDVELRCDPISGHTALYWYRQSLGQGLEFLIYFQGNSAPDKSGLPSDRFSAERTGGSVSTLTIQRTQQEDSAVYLCASSPGYTQYFGPGTRLTVL.

This clone appeared a single time. V and J are TRBV4-1 and TRBJ2-3; TRBD1 agrees at 7 bases. Germline CDR1 reads MGHRA; CDR2 reads YSYEKL. With 0 bases clipped from V and 6 bases from J, the junction kept 9 bases outside the gene matches. The CDR3 consists of 16 residues. The CDR3 sequence: CASSQDTRTGWDTQYF. CDR3 bases: TGCGCCAGCAGCCAAGATACGAGGACAGGTTGGGATACGCAGTATTTT.

This chain uses TRBV7-3 with TRBJ1-1; unclear D gene. The ends were cut back, 5 bases at V and 1 base at J, with 5 bases in the middle. Germline V gene sequence: CDR1 SGHTA, CDR2 FQGTGA. The CDR3 has 12 residues. The chain's CDR3 is CASSTGNTEAFF. CDR3 nucleotides: TGTGCCAGCAGCACCGGGAACACTGAAGCTTTCTTT.

V and J are TRBV10-3 and TRBJ2-1; possibly TRBD1 or TRBD2 for D (5 bases each). From germline, CDR1 is ENHRY and CDR2 SYGVKD. Trimming shortened V by 0 bases and J by 0 bases, and 12 bases separated the two germline ends. This CDR3 comprises 17 residues. CDR3 in amino acids: CAISESRGISSYNEQFF. DNA for the CDR3: TGTGCCATCAGTGAGTCGAGGGGAATAAGCTCCTACAATGAGCAGTTCTTC.

The chain carries TRBV30 and TRBJ2-7, with D hard to call. Per germline, CDR1 GTSNPN and CDR2 SVGIG (reference sequence). This CDR3 has 14 amino acids. The V end lost 0 bases, the J end lost 1 base, and 10 bases lay between the germline ends. CDR3 in DNA: TGTGCCTGGAGTGTCAACAGATATTCCTACGAGCAGTACTTC. Encoded protein: CAWSVNRYSYEQYF.

Here the CDR3 DNA reads TGTGCCAGCAGCCCTGGACAGGGCTATGGCTACACCTTC. Protein product: CASSPGQGYGYTF. V and J are TRBV11-2 and TRBJ1-2; 8 nucleotides line up with TRBD1. The CDR3 length is 13 residues. The germline V gene encodes CDR1 SGHAT and CDR2 FQNNGV. J lost 4 bases, V lost 5 bases, and 3 bases had no gene match.

The rearrangement uses TRBV5-1 and TRBJ1-2, with 8 bases aligning to TRBD1. The J segment lost 7 bases and the V segment lost 4 bases, leaving 6 bases of the junction unmatched. The germline V gene has CDR1 SGHRS and CDR2 YFSETQ. This CDR3 is built from 13 residues. This CDR3 reads CASSEPQGGGYTF. In DNA, the CDR3 is TGCGCCAGCAGCGAGCCACAGGGGGGTGGCTACACCTTC.